These 29 T cell receptor beta chains originate from one sample sequenced in a study of T cell responses to AZD1222 COVID-19 vaccine (TCRdb year 2021). What the time point label conveys for this sample: about 28 days (+/-7) after the second vaccine dose. The library was built by means of the immunoSEQ multiplex PCR assay. This is the immuneACCESS table as TCRdb keeps it, with only in-frame sequences that have V and J called. A part of the clones is gone; compared with another copy, unresolved V genes explain less than half, and the rest is unexplained. This sample lists about 110,000 clones; 92% were detected once. The top ten hold roughly 9% of the sample. Sample: peripheral blood, taken 28 days after the second AZD1222 dose. The receptors come from an adult who received the AZD1222 COVID-19 vaccine.

The chain recombines TRBV29-1 with TRBJ1-1; D may be TRBD1 (6 bases). V lost 0 bases and J 5 bases, leaving 10 bases between the germline ends. CDR1 and CDR2 from the germline V gene are SQVTM and ANQGSEA. This CDR3 has 13 residues. The CDR3 here is CSVEERGGTEAFF. The CDR3 region has the DNA TGCAGCGTTGAAGAAAGAGGGGGAACTGAAGCTTTCTTT.

This clone came up once. The V call is TRBV3-1 (or the pseudogene TRBV3-2), the J call TRBJ1-1; possible D gene TRBD1, 6 bases. The CDR3 sequence is 16 residues long. CDR1 LGHDT and CDR2 YNNKEL come from the germline V gene (reference sequence). The ends were cut back, 0 bases at V and 5 bases at J, with 16 bases in the middle. CDR3 in DNA: TGTGCCAGCAGCCAAGAGCCGGGGAGGGGGGGGACTGAAGCTTTCTTT. As protein: CASSQEPGRGGTEAFF.

V gene TRBV21-1 combines with J gene TRBJ1-5. TRBV21-1 is labeled a pseudogene. The CDR3 is 17 amino acids. CDR3 region: CASSKPSMGPSNQPQHF. CDR3 sequence (DNA): TGTGCCAGCAGCAAACCATCGATGGGTCCGAGCAATCAGCCCCAGCATTTT.

This clone was seen a single time. The chain carries TRBV4-2 and TRBJ1-2; possible D gene TRBD1, 6 bases. Trimming left V 4 bases short and J 8 bases short, with 17 bases between. The CDR3 is made up of 14 amino acids. The germline V gene has CDR1 LGHNA and CDR2 YNFKEQ. CDR3 region: CASSPYGGGSGYTF. CDR3 sequence (DNA): TGTGCCAGCAGCCCATACGGGGGGGGCTCGGGCTACACCTTC.

This rearrangement joins TRBV19 to TRBJ1-3; D is possibly TRBD1 (5 bases). The germline CDR1 and CDR2 sequences are LNHDA and SQIVND (reference sequence). The CDR3 sequence is 16 residues long. Trimming removed 2 bases at V and 0 bases at J, with 11 bases between. CDR3 coding DNA: TGTGCCAGTAGTATATCAACAGGCCCCTCTGGAAACACCATATATTTT. Translation gives CASSISTGPSGNTIYF.

The chain employs TRBV28 and TRBJ2-3; 15 nucleotides agree with TRBD2. This CDR3 is built from 19 residues. CDR1 and CDR2 from the germline V gene are MDHEN and SYDVKM. V gave up 1 base and J gave up 0 bases; unmatched junction bases: 5. The CDR3 DNA reads TGTGCCAGCAGTTTATTTGGACTAGCGGGAGGGCGGAGCACAGATACGCAGTATTTT. This sequence encodes CASSLFGLAGGRSTDTQYF.

The table lists this clone with a count of one. CDR3: CSASMDTQYF. The CDR3 DNA reads as TGCAGTGCTAGTATGGATACGCAGTATTTT. The chain links TRBV20-1 to TRBJ2-3; D gene uncertain. The germline CDR1 and CDR2 sequences are DFQATT and SNEGSKA (reference sequence). The CDR3 has 10 residues. With 3 bases removed from V and 6 bases from J, the gap between germline ends came to 4 bases.

This chain uses TRBV5-1 with TRBJ2-7; the match to TRBD2 covers 14 bases. CDR3 size: 16 residues. Trimming took 0 bases from V and 7 from J; bases not matched to a gene: 6. The germline V gene encodes CDR1 SGHRS and CDR2 YFSETQ. The CDR3 nucleotides are TGCGCCAGCAGCTTGGGACTAGCGGGAGGGCGTCGTGAGCAGTACTTC. Its translation: CASSLGLAGGRREQYF.

This rearrangement joins TRBV28 to TRBJ1-2, with a possible D match to TRBD1 (5 bases). V was pared by 8 bases and J by 1 base, with 8 bases between. The CDR3 runs to 12 residues. Germline CDR1 and CDR2: MDHEN and SYDVKM. The chain's CDR3 is CASLGGNYGYTF. The CDR3 DNA sequence: TGTGCCAGCCTCGGGGGTAACTATGGCTACACCTTC.

The rearrangement joins TRBV6-5 to TRBJ1-5, with TRBD1 as a possible D gene (5 bases). This CDR3 region has 14 residues. CDR1 and CDR2 (germline): MNHEY, SVGAGI. V lost 7 bases, J lost 8 bases, and 18 bases lay in between. CDR3 in amino acids: CASTPNMAGEPQHF. The CDR3 nucleotides read TGTGCCAGCACCCCGAATATGGCGGGGGAGCCCCAGCATTTT.

The chain carries TRBV28 and TRBJ2-5; D may match TRBD1 or TRBD2 (5 bases each). With 7 bases removed from V and 0 bases from J, the gap between germline ends came to 21 bases. The V gene's germline CDR1 is MDHEN and CDR2 SYDVKM. This CDR3 is 17 amino acids long. In DNA, the CDR3 is TGTGCCAGCACCCCCGCCGTGGGACGGTCGTACCAAGAGACCCAGTACTTC. Protein sequence: CASTPAVGRSYQETQYF.

This clone was seen only once. The V call is TRBV6-1, the J call TRBJ1-2; no definite D call. V lost 1 base to trimming and J lost 2 bases, with 8 bases between them. Looked up from germline, CDR1 is MNHNS and CDR2 is SASEGT. The CDR3 runs to 14 residues. Here the CDR3 reads CASSEGTKNYGYTF. DNA for the CDR3: TGTGCCAGCAGTGAAGGAACCAAGAACTATGGCTACACCTTC.

V and J are TRBV28 and TRBJ1-6; D is undetermined. This CDR3 region has 15 residues. CDR1 is MDHEN and CDR2 is SYDVKM in the germline V gene. Trimming shortened V by 6 bases and J by 9 bases, and 18 bases separated the two germline ends. CDR3 coding DNA: TGTGCCAGCAGAAGAGGATTTTTAGGCGGTTCACCCCTCCACTTT. It translates to CASRRGFLGGSPLHF.

The V and J genes are TRBV5-4 and TRBJ2-6, with D perhaps TRBD1 or TRBD2 (5 bases each). Germline-derived CDR1 and CDR2 are SGHNT and YYREEE (reference sequence). The V end was cut by 2 bases, the J end by 0 bases, with 15 bases between. The CDR3 is made up of 18 amino acids. CDR3: CASSFLRDPFSGANVLTF. The CDR3 DNA reads TGTGCCAGCAGCTTTTTAAGGGACCCCTTCTCTGGGGCCAACGTCCTGACTTTC.

The chain links TRBV7-8 to TRBJ1-2; 8 bases map to TRBD1. J was trimmed by 2 bases and V by 2 bases; bases with no gene match: 1. CDR3 size: 14 residues. CDR1 SGHVS and CDR2 FQNEAQ come from the germline V gene. CDR3 DNA: TGTGCCAGCAGCTTATCAGGGGGCAACTATGGCTACACCTTC. This gives the protein CASSLSGGNYGYTF.

The rearrangement joins TRBV6-1 to TRBJ1-1; D not resolved. In germline, CDR1 is MNHNS, CDR2 SASEGT. The length of the CDR3 is 13 residues. V was trimmed by 1 base and J by 3 bases, leaving 6 bases between them. Here the CDR3 DNA reads TGTGCCAGCAGTGAAGGCAGCGACACTGAAGCTTTCTTT. Protein product: CASSEGSDTEAFF.

This chain uses TRBV24-1 with TRBJ1-4; D not certain. V shed 5 bases and J shed 7 bases, with 13 bases lying between them. The CDR3 sequence is 14 residues long. The V gene's germline CDR1 is KGHDR and CDR2 SFDVKD. CDR3 residues: CATSGRARGEKLFF. The DNA for the CDR3 is TGTGCCACCAGTGGGAGGGCGCGTGGTGAAAAACTGTTTTTT.

The chain has TRBV28 and TRBJ1-2; D remains ambiguous. This CDR3 has 14 residues. Per germline, CDR1 MDHEN and CDR2 SYDVKM. Trimming took off 6 bases at V and 3 bases at J, with 14 bases between the two ends. The CDR3 nucleotides are TGTGCCAGCAGCCCCTTGGCGGGTGACTATGGCTACACCTTC. Protein sequence: CASSPLAGDYGYTF.

This clone was seen just once. This rearrangement joins TRBV7-9 to TRBJ2-1; D gene unclear. The CDR3 totals 12 residues. CDR1 is SEHNR and CDR2 is FQNEAQ in the germline V gene (reference sequence). Deletions cut 0 bases from V and 10 bases from J, with 7 bases between. This chain's CDR3 is CASSLARREQFF. In DNA, the CDR3 is TGTGCCAGCAGCTTAGCGAGAAGGGAGCAGTTCTTC.

The chain combines TRBV5-1 with TRBJ2-2, with 8 bases identical to TRBD1. The CDR3 is made up of 14 amino acids. Unmatched junction bases numbered 4, after V lost 4 bases and J lost 5 bases. Germline loops: CDR1 SGHRS, CDR2 YFSETQ. CDR3 bases: TGCGCCAGCAGCAGGACAGGGTCTACCGGGGAGCTGTTTTTT. It is translated as CASSRTGSTGELFF.

The chain employs TRBV7-3 and TRBJ2-1, with D perhaps being TRBD1 or TRBD2 (5 bases each). The CDR3 covers 15 residues. CDR1 SGHTA and CDR2 FQGTGA come from the germline V gene. V was trimmed by 2 bases and J by 8 bases, leaving 16 bases between them. The CDR3 sequence: CASSLQGRGVDEQFF. The CDR3 nucleotides are TGTGCCAGCAGCTTACAGGGAAGGGGAGTGGATGAGCAGTTCTTC.

The chain is built from TRBV29-1 and TRBJ2-5; D is unclear. This CDR3 has 12 residues. The germline CDR1 and CDR2 sequences are SQVTM and ANQGSEA. Trimming took 3 bases from V and 1 from J, leaving 6 bases between them. CDR3 residues: CSVDWIQETQYF. In DNA form, the CDR3 reads TGCAGCGTTGATTGGATCCAAGAGACCCAGTACTTC.

The rearrangement links TRBV27 to TRBJ1-3, with D tentatively TRBD1 (5 bases). The CDR3 has 15 residues. Trimming removed 8 bases at V and 0 bases at J, with 14 bases between. Germline-derived CDR1 and CDR2 are MNHEY and SMNVEV (reference sequence). CDR3 in amino acids: CASRLAGNSGNTIYF. CDR3 DNA: TGTGCCAGCCGACTTGCAGGGAACTCTGGAAACACCATATATTTT.

This rearrangement joins TRBV7-8 to TRBJ1-1, with a tentative D call TRBD1 (5 bases). Germline assignment: CDR1 SGHVS and CDR2 FQNEAQ. V lost 2 bases and J lost 7, with 14 bases in between. The CDR3 has 14 amino acids. The CDR3 nucleotides read TGTGCCAGCAGCTTAAACCTGGGGAGGGGTGAAGCTTTCTTT. Its translation is CASSLNLGRGEAFF.

V and J are TRBV7-2 and TRBJ1-1; D remains unclear. CDR1 and CDR2 from the germline V gene are SGHTA and FQGNSA. V lost 1 base to trimming and J lost 4 bases, with 10 bases between them. The CDR3 runs to 14 residues. CDR3 DNA: TGTGCCAGCAGCTTAGAGCGGGGATCCACTGAAGCTTTCTTT. This codes for CASSLERGSTEAFF. The full variable domain, with the rest looked up from reference TRBV7-2 and TRBJ1-1, is GAGVSQSPSNKVTEKGKDVELRCDPISGHTALYWYRQSLGQGLEFLIYFQGNSAPDKSGLPSDRFSAERTGGSVSTLTIQRTQQEDSAVYLCASSLERGSTEAFFGQGTRLTVV.

The chain combines TRBV7-8 with TRBJ1-5; tentative D call: TRBD1 (5 bases). V was trimmed by 5 bases and J by 9 bases, leaving 17 bases between them. The CDR3 runs to 14 residues. The germline CDR1 and CDR2 sequences are SGHVS and FQNEAQ. The CDR3 region is CASSPRTRASPQHF. The DNA of the CDR3 is TGTGCCAGCAGCCCTCGGACAAGGGCCTCGCCCCAGCATTTT.

This clone has only one observation. This chain joins TRBV2 and TRBJ1-6, with a tentative D call TRBD1 (6 bases). The CDR3 loop spans 13 amino acids. CDR1 is SNHLY and CDR2 is FYNNEI in the germline V gene. V lost 9 bases, J lost 5 bases, and 11 bases lay in between. The CDR3 DNA reads TGTGCCAGACAGGGTGGGAATAATTCACCCCTCCACTTT. This gives the protein CARQGGNNSPLHF.

The V and J genes are TRBV30 and TRBJ1-6; 9 bases are a match to TRBD1. Germline V gene lookup returns CDR1 GTSNPN and CDR2 SVGIG (reference sequence). V dropped 2 bases and J dropped 10; count of bases not matched to a gene: 18. The CDR3 extends over 18 amino acids. In DNA, the CDR3 is TGTGCCTGGAGTCAGGGGATTGGTCCCGGGACAGGGAGATCACCCCTCCACTTT. Amino acids: CAWSQGIGPGTGRSPLHF.

This chain joins TRBV6-5 and TRBJ2-7; tentatively, D is TRBD1 (5 bases). The CDR3 has 13 amino acids. Germline CDR1 and CDR2: MNHEY and SVGAGI. V lost 2 bases to trimming and J lost 10 bases, with 15 bases between them. In DNA form, the CDR3 reads TGTGCCAGCAGTTACGGGGCTAGACGAGATCAGTACTTC. As protein: CASSYGARRDQYF.